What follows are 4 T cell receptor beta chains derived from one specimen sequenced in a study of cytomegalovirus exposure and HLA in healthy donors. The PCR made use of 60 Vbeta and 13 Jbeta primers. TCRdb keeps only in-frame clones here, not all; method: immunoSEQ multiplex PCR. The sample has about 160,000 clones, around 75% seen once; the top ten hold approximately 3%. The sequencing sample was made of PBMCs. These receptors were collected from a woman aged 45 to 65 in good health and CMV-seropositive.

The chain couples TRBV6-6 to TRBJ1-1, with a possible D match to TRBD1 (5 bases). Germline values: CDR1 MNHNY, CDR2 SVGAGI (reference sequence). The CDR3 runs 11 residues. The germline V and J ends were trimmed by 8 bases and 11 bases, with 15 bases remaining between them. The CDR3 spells CASLQGSYAFF. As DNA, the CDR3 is TGTGCCAGCCTCCAGGGATCGTATGCTTTCTTT.

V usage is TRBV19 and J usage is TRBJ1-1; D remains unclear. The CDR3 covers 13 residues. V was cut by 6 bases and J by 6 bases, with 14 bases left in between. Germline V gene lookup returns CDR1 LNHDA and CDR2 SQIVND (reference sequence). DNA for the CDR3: TGTGCCAGTAGAGTGGGAGGCCTGGCTGAAGCTTTCTTT. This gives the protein CASRVGGLAEAFF.

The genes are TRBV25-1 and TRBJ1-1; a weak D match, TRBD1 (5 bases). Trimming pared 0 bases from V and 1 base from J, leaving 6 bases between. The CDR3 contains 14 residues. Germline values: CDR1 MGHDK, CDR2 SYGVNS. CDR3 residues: CASSEYDRNTEAFF. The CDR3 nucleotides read TGTGCCAGCAGTGAATATGACAGGAACACTGAAGCTTTCTTT.

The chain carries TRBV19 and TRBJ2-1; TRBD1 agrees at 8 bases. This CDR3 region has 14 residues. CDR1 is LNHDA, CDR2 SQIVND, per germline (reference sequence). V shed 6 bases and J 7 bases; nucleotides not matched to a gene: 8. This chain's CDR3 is CASRGRGRINEQFF. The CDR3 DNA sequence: TGTGCCAGTAGGGGCAGGGGGCGCATTAATGAGCAGTTCTTC.